Below are 20 T cell receptor beta chains sequenced from a single sample in a study of cytomegalovirus exposure and HLA in healthy donors. PCR was performed using 60 Vbeta and 13 Jbeta primers. TCRdb keeps only in-frame clones here, not all; method: immunoSEQ multiplex PCR. Of 150,000 to 200,000 clones in the sample, approximately 82% were seen once. Source material: PBMCs. The receptors were gathered from a woman aged 40 to 50 in good health and CMV-seropositive.

This clone was observed a few times. The chain couples TRBV6-5 to TRBJ2-3, with 8 bases identical to TRBD2. CDR1 and CDR2 from the germline V gene are MNHEY and SVGAGI. CDR3 length: 14 residues. CDR3 sequence (DNA): TGTGTAGCCGGTAGCGGGACCGGGACAGATACGCAGTATTTT. Its protein product is CVAGSGTGTDTQYF.

The genes are TRBV9 and TRBJ1-3; 10 bases map to TRBD1. In germline, CDR1 is SGDLS, CDR2 YYNGEE. The CDR3 length is 18 residues. The ends lost 0 bases at V and 0 bases at J; junction bases unmatched: 6. The CDR3 DNA reads as TGTGCCAGCAGCGTAGTGCCGACAGGGGGCATCTCTGGAAACACCATATATTTT. Translating gives CASSVVPTGGISGNTIYF.

The rearrangement links TRBV6-1 to TRBJ2-3; 8 bases are shared with TRBD2. The ends lost 5 bases at V and 5 bases at J; junction bases unmatched: 3. CDR1 is MNHNS, CDR2 SASEGT, per germline. The CDR3 loop spans 13 amino acids. CDR3 sequence reads: CASSSGRKDTQYF. CDR3 DNA: TGTGCCAGCAGTAGCGGGAGAAAAGATACGCAGTATTTT.

DNA for the CDR3: TGTGCCAGCAGCTATCTCCAGGGGGGATACACAGATACGCAGTATTTT. It codes for CASSYLQGGYTDTQYF. The rearrangement joins TRBV7-9 to TRBJ2-3; possibly TRBD1 for D (7 bases). The germline V gene has CDR1 SEHNR and CDR2 FQNEAQ (reference sequence). V was trimmed by 4 bases and J by 2 bases, leaving 16 bases between them. This CDR3 spans 16 amino acids.

J is TRBJ1-1 and V is TRBV6-5; D is unresolved. Germline lookup yields CDR1 MNHEY and CDR2 SVGAGI. The length of the CDR3 is 13 residues. Trimming removed 8 bases from V and 4 bases from J, with 14 bases in between. Here the CDR3 reads CASLSVRGTEAFF. The CDR3 nucleotides read TGTGCCAGCCTTTCGGTGCGAGGCACTGAAGCTTTCTTT.

V gene TRBV27 combines with J gene TRBJ2-3; 8 nucleotides line up with TRBD2. This CDR3 comprises 16 residues. The V and J ends lost 5 bases and 0 bases, in that order; junction bases with no gene match: 7. From germline, CDR1 is MNHEY and CDR2 SMNVEV (reference sequence). CDR3 sequence reads: CASSPDSGGSTDTQYF. The CDR3 DNA reads as TGTGCCAGCAGTCCCGATTCGGGAGGGAGCACAGATACGCAGTATTTT.

A single count supports this clone. The chain joins TRBV11-2 to TRBJ1-1; 9 nucleotides line up with TRBD1. Germline V CDR1 and CDR2: SGHAT, FQNNGV. The CDR3 contains 15 residues. The V gene end was trimmed by 5 bases and the J gene end by 3 bases; junction bases not matched to a gene: 7. CDR3 sequence reads: CASSRGQGWDTEAFF. The DNA of the CDR3 is TGTGCCAGCAGCAGAGGACAGGGGTGGGACACTGAAGCTTTCTTT.

The chain joins TRBV5-1 to TRBJ1-2, with TRBD1 matching 7 bases. J was trimmed by 2 bases and V by 5 bases; bases with no gene match: 9. Looked up from germline, CDR1 is SGHRS and CDR2 is YFSETQ. CDR3 length equals 15 residues. The CDR3 here is CASSLQGQLNYGYTF. The CDR3 coding sequence is TGCGCCAGCAGTTTACAGGGACAGCTAAACTATGGCTACACCTTC.

The chain employs TRBV19 and TRBJ2-1; D might be TRBD1 (6 bases). Germline lookup yields CDR1 LNHDA and CDR2 SQIVND (reference sequence). V lost 4 bases to trimming and J lost 6 bases, with 13 bases between them. The CDR3 loop spans 14 amino acids. CDR3 region: CASSTQTGFNEQFF. CDR3 sequence (DNA): TGTGCCAGTAGTACCCAAACAGGGTTCAATGAGCAGTTCTTC.

The chain joins TRBV4-3 to TRBJ2-6; possibly TRBD2 for D (6 bases). V gave up 0 bases and J gave up 2 bases, with 11 bases separating them. Germline V lookup: CDR1 LGHNA, CDR2 YSLEER. This CDR3 comprises 17 residues. The CDR3 DNA sequence: TGCGCCAGCAGCCAAGAAGGCGGGGCAGCTGGGGCCAACGTCCTGACTTTC. Amino acids: CASSQEGGAAGANVLTF.

The chain uses TRBV29-1 and TRBJ1-1, with a weak D call TRBD1 (6 bases). V was pared by 4 bases and J by 5 bases, with 23 bases between. CDR1 SQVTM and CDR2 ANQGSEA come from the germline V gene. The length of the CDR3 is 16 residues. The CDR3 is CSVVSGRGHTRTEAFF. Here the CDR3 DNA reads TGCAGCGTTGTCTCGGGCAGGGGACATACTAGGACTGAAGCTTTCTTT. Full variable domain (rest looked up from reference TRBV29-1 and TRBJ1-1): SAVISQKPSRDICQRGTSLTIQCQVDSQVTMMFWYRQQPGQSLTLIATANQGSEATYESGFVIDKFPISRPNLTFSTLTVSNMSPEDSSIYLCSVVSGRGHTRTEAFFGQGTRLTVV.

The rearrangement joins TRBV10-1 to TRBJ2-7, with TRBD2 identical over 8 bases. V was clipped by 7 bases and J by 0 bases; unmatched bases: 8. CDR1 WNHNN and CDR2 SYGVQD come from the germline V gene (reference sequence). The CDR3 is 15 amino acids. The CDR3 is CASTSGCKSSYEQYF. The CDR3 coding sequence is TGCGCCAGCACTAGCGGGTGTAAAAGCTCCTACGAGCAGTACTTC.

The V gene is TRBV20-1, the J gene TRBJ2-2; D is uncertain. Trimming left V 6 bases short and J 9 bases short, with 11 bases between. CDR1 DFQATT and CDR2 SNEGSKA come from the germline V gene (reference sequence). The CDR3 length is 11 residues. CDR3 region: CSAPTHRELFF. The DNA for the CDR3 is TGCAGTGCCCCGACTCACCGGGAGCTGTTTTTT.

This clone appeared a single time. The chain recombines TRBV7-8 with TRBJ2-2; maybe TRBD1 (5 bases). CDR3 length: 14 amino acids. V shed 7 bases and J shed 6 bases, with 15 bases lying between them. Germline V lookup: CDR1 SGHVS, CDR2 FQNEAQ. The CDR3 sequence is CASMGLRGSGELFF. The DNA for the CDR3 is TGTGCCAGCATGGGGCTTCGAGGATCCGGGGAGCTGTTTTTT. Full variable domain (rest looked up from reference TRBV7-8 and TRBJ2-2): GAGVSQSPRYKVAKRGQDVALRCDPISGHVSLFWYQQALGQGPEFLTYFQNEAQLDKSGLPSDRFFAERPEGSVSTLKIQRTQQEDSAVYLCASMGLRGSGELFFGEGSRLTVL.

The chain couples TRBV5-1 to TRBJ2-5, with TRBD1 identical over 8 bases. Trimming cost V 2 bases and J 5 bases; bases outside gene matches: 5. CDR3 size: 14 residues. CDR1 and CDR2 from the germline V gene are SGHRS and YFSETQ. CDR3 bases: TGCGCCAGCAGCTTCCAGGGGGCACGGGAGACCCAGTACTTC. Its translation: CASSFQGARETQYF.

This clone has more than one count but fewer than ten. V usage is TRBV18 and J usage is TRBJ2-2; the D gene is possibly TRBD2 (6 bases). Trimming took 1 base from V and 3 from J, leaving 12 bases between them. The CDR3 extends over 16 amino acids. CDR1 and CDR2 from the germline V gene are KGHSH and LQKENI. The CDR3 DNA is TGTGCCAGCTCACCACAGACTAGGCTTGACACCGGGGAGCTGTTTTTT. Its translation is CASSPQTRLDTGELFF.

The DNA of the CDR3 is TGTGCCAGCAGACAGACAGGGAGGACTGAAGCTTTCTTT. Amino acids: CASRQTGRTEAFF. The V and J genes are TRBV6-1 and TRBJ1-1; 7 positions agree with TRBD1. V shed 6 bases, J shed 5 bases, and the junction held 6 bases outside the gene matches. This CDR3 spans 13 amino acids. Germline V gene lookup returns CDR1 MNHNS and CDR2 SASEGT.

The count of this clone is one. The rearrangement joins TRBV7-9 to TRBJ2-1; a weak D match, TRBD2 (7 bases). The germline gives CDR1 SEHNR, CDR2 FQNEAQ (reference sequence). The V gene lost 5 bases and the J gene lost 9 bases, with 11 bases spanning the gap. The CDR3 length is 12 residues. The CDR3 region is CASSGGAGEQFF. CDR3 in DNA: TGTGCCAGCAGCGGGGGGGCAGGTGAGCAGTTCTTC.

The J gene is TRBJ2-2, the V gene TRBV9; D is ambiguous. Germline CDR1 is SGDLS and CDR2 is YYNGEE. There are 15 residues in the CDR3. The V end was cut by 0 bases, the J end by 5 bases, with 11 bases between. CDR3 sequence (DNA): TGTGCCAGCAGCGTAGGAGAGATCCAAACCGGGGAGCTGTTTTTT. Protein sequence: CASSVGEIQTGELFF.

The chain recombines TRBV11-3 with TRBJ1-1; maybe TRBD1 (5 bases). CDR1 is SGHNT and CDR2 is YENEEA in the germline V gene. The CDR3 loop spans 13 amino acids. V was pared by 4 bases and J by 3 bases, with 9 bases between. Written as DNA, the CDR3 is TGTGCCAGCAGCTGGGCGGGGGACACTGAAGCTTTCTTT. This translates into CASSWAGDTEAFF. Full variable domain (rest looked up from reference TRBV11-3 and TRBJ1-1): EAGVVQSPRYKIIEKKQPVAFWCNPISGHNTLYWYLQNLGQGPELLIRYENEEAVDDSQLPKDRFSAERLKGVDSTLKIQPAELGDSAVYLCASSWAGDTEAFFGQGTRLTVV.